This TCR beta chain appears in the sequencing data of a study of shared clonotypes between healthy human individuals. General study points: Rarefaction indicated that sorted-subset sequencing remained incomplete although depth was large. Sharing of clonotypes among donors was expected to vary with sequencing depth.

The junction had 8 bases not matched to a gene; V was cut back by 3 bases and J by 5 bases. Germline-derived CDR1 and CDR2 are SGDLS and YYNGEE. The length of the CDR3 is 15 residues. Measured with immunoSEQ multiplex PCR; TCRdb has only the in-frame clones, and not every one. In the table there are roughly 300,000 clones, around 87% of which are singletons. A single count supports this clone. Its antigen remains unknown. Sequencing used memory CD8+ T cells sorted from blood. The sample's subset: CD45RO+ cells pooled with CCR7-negative TemRA cells. The chain combines TRBV9 with TRBJ2-1; 7 nucleotides align to TRBD1. The TCR originated in a man aged 18 to 30 in good health. The CDR3 reads CASSEPAGGDNEQFF. The CDR3 nucleotides read TGTGCCAGCAGCGAACCCGCAGGGGGAGACAATGAGCAGTTCTTC. The entire variable domain, with the rest obtained from reference TRBV9 and TRBJ2-1, is as follows: DSGVTQTPKHLITATGQRVTLRCSPRSGDLSVYWYQQSLDQGLQFLIQYYNGEERAKGNILERFSAQQFPDLHSELNLSSLELGDSALYFCASSEPAGGDNEQFFGPGTRLTVL.